The clone carrying this T cell receptor beta chain was recorded only once. Its antigen remains unidentified. Assay used: immunoSEQ multiplex PCR; TCRdb lists only in-frame clones, some missing. There are about 120,000 clones in the sample; about nine tenths occur only once, and 0.8% to 0.9% lies in the top ten. The record originates from a study of T cell clones after liver transplantation. V lost 7 bases to trimming and J lost 4 bases; unmatched junction nucleotides: 6. The CDR3 length is 14 residues. Germline lookup yields CDR1 SGHVS and CDR2 FQNEAQ. General observations from the study: Graft donor-reactive T cells possibly entered the graft instead of undergoing deletion. Post-transplant time points were not standardized, so conclusions are preliminary.

This receptor was identified in a human patient who received a liver transplant. The graft donor may have given rise to some T cells. This specimen was CD4+ T cells from blood, taken 12 months after liver transplant. The rearrangement links TRBV7-8 to TRBJ2-2, with TRBD1 matching over 7 bases. CDR3 region: CASTTDRATGELFF. The CDR3 DNA reads TGTGCCAGCACTACCGACAGGGCCACCGGGGAGCTGTTTTTT.